This entry lists 28 T cell receptor beta chains sequenced from one sample in a study of T cell repertoires in cytomegalovirus infection. From the reads, TCRdb called clonotypes with MiXCR, one entry per CDR3 protein. The repertoire has 350,000 to 500,000 distinct CDR3 sequences, roughly 30% of them found once; the top ten carry roughly an eighth. Specimen: PBMCs. These receptors came from a human donor in good health (CMV status not recorded). Some clones in this sample may be carry-over from other donors' samples.

V gene TRBV7-2 combines with J gene TRBJ2-3, with 8 bases that match TRBD2. Germline lookup yields CDR1 SGHTA and CDR2 FQGNSA. This CDR3 has 16 amino acids. With V trimmed by 3 bases and J by 4 bases, 9 bases remained unmatched. CDR3 amino acids: CASSFAGGALADTQYF. CDR3 bases: TGTGCCAGCAGCTTCGCGGGGGGCGCATTGGCAGATACGCAGTATTTT.

V and J are TRBV27 and TRBJ2-7; D remains ambiguous. The CDR3 covers 13 residues. Trimming pared 7 bases from V and 0 bases from J, leaving 10 bases between. The germline V gene encodes CDR1 MNHEY and CDR2 SMNVEV (reference sequence). DNA for the CDR3: TGTGCCAGCAAGGATAGCAGCTCCTACGAGCAGTACTTC. Translated: CASKDSSSYEQYF.

This sequence joins TRBV6-1 and TRBJ2-3, with a tentative D call TRBD1 (6 bases). Germline assignment: CDR1 MNHNS and CDR2 SASEGT. V was clipped by 6 bases and J by 0 bases, with 16 bases between them. This CDR3 contains 16 residues. CDR3 bases: TGTGCCAGCAGACCCGACAGGCGATCTAGCACAGATACGCAGTATTTT. Protein product: CASRPDRRSSTDTQYF.

This clonotype has only one observation. Just one base apart from a much larger clone, this may be a read error. This chain connects TRBV7-2 to TRBJ1-1; unclear D gene. This CDR3 is built from 13 residues. CDR1 is SGHTA, CDR2 FQGNSA, per germline. Deletions cut 7 bases from V and 3 bases from J, with 12 bases between. Written as DNA, the CDR3 is TGTGCCAGCAACGACCACTATTACACTGAAGCTTTCTTT. This sequence encodes CASNDHYYTEAFF.

In the case of this clonotype: This is likely a read error, given that the CDR3 carries no conserved phenylalanine or tryptophan at its end. This chain connects TRBV7-9 to TRBJ2-2; unclear D gene. The CDR3 extends over 16 amino acids. The V gene's germline CDR1 is SEHNR and CDR2 FQNEAQ (reference sequence). Trimming took 7 bases from V and 1 from J, leaving 16 bases between them. The CDR3 coding sequence is TGTGCCAGCACCACTACGAGACAAGTGAACACCGGGGAGCTGTTTTTG. This translates into CASTTTRQVNTGELFL.

V gene TRBV14 combines with J gene TRBJ2-1; 8 nucleotides match TRBD2. CDR3 size: 16 residues. From germline, CDR1 is SGHDN and CDR2 FVKESK. The V and J ends lost 4 bases and 3 bases, in that order; junction bases with no gene match: 8. The CDR3 nucleotides are TGTGCCAGCAGCCTAAGCGCGGGACTAGGCTACAATGAGCAGTTCTTC. Amino acid sequence: CASSLSAGLGYNEQFF.

This clonotype showed up just a few times. The CDR3 bases are TGCGCCAGCAGCTTGGGGGACGCGGCTAATGAAAAACTGTTTTTT. Translating gives CASSLGDAANEKLFF. This chain links TRBV5-1 with TRBJ1-4; D may be TRBD1 (5 bases). Trimming left V 0 bases short and J 3 bases short, with 9 bases between. CDR1 SGHRS and CDR2 YFSETQ come from the germline V gene. CDR3 size: 15 residues.

This clonotype was detected many times. The rearrangement links TRBV7-2 to TRBJ1-2; D call uncertain. The CDR3 consists of 14 residues. Trimming left V 2 bases short and J 8 bases short, with 15 bases between. Per the germline V gene, CDR1 is SGHTA and CDR2 is FQGNSA. Here the CDR3 DNA reads TGTGCCAGCAGCTTATATAGCAATGCCCGGGGCTACACCTTC. Its protein product is CASSLYSNARGYTF.

As for this clonotype: No conserved phenylalanine or tryptophan ends this CDR3, so it is likely a read error. The J gene is TRBJ2-1, the V gene TRBV11-2; D might be TRBD1 (6 bases). Trimming stripped 5 bases from V and 10 bases from J, with 18 bases between. This CDR3 spans 14 amino acids. Germline V CDR1 and CDR2: SGHAT, FQNNGV. Written as DNA, the CDR3 is TGTGCCAGCAGCCCCCCCGCCAGGGGCGGGGAGCAGTTCTGC. This gives the protein CASSPPARGGEQFC.

This chain links TRBV6-1 with TRBJ2-3; D perhaps matches TRBD2 (6 bases). The CDR3 is 14 residues long. From germline, CDR1 is MNHNS and CDR2 SASEGT. The germline V and J ends were trimmed by 5 bases and 5 bases, with 14 bases remaining between them. CDR3 loop: CASSYGTFGDTQYF. In DNA, the CDR3 is TGTGCCAGCAGTTACGGGACTTTCGGAGATACGCAGTATTTT.

The CDR3: CASSHPGLAGTGELFF. CDR3 DNA sequence: TGCGCCAGCAGCCACCCGGGACTAGCTGGCACCGGGGAGCTGTTTTTT. V is TRBV4-3 and J is TRBJ2-2; 9 nucleotides match TRBD2. The V gene end was trimmed by 3 bases and the J gene end by 4 bases; junction bases not matched to a gene: 6. The CDR3 length is 16 residues. Per germline, CDR1 LGHNA and CDR2 YSLEER.

This clonotype came up a few times. This chain links TRBV30 with TRBJ2-3; D possibly matches TRBD1 or TRBD2 (6 bases each). This CDR3 has 14 residues. CDR1 and CDR2 (germline): GTSNPN, SVGIG (reference sequence). V was shortened by 2 bases and J by 3 bases, with 12 bases between the two germline ends. CDR3 DNA: TGTGCCTGGAGTCCAGGGGAGGTGACAGATACGCAGTATTTT. This gives the protein CAWSPGEVTDTQYF.

This sequence joins TRBV19 and TRBJ1-5, with 7 bases lining up with TRBD1. The germline CDR1 and CDR2 sequences are LNHDA and SQIVND (reference sequence). This CDR3 region has 15 residues. Trimming cost V 4 bases and J 0 bases; bases outside gene matches: 3. Here the CDR3 reads CASSTRQGSNQPQHF. The CDR3 DNA reads TGTGCCAGTAGTACTAGACAGGGTAGCAATCAGCCCCAGCATTTT.

The J gene is TRBJ1-5, the V gene TRBV19; D unclear. V gave up 3 bases and J gave up 4 bases, with 10 bases separating them. This CDR3 spans 14 amino acids. Germline V CDR1 and CDR2: LNHDA, SQIVND (reference sequence). The CDR3 DNA follows: TGTGCCAGTAGTATGACCTCACCAAATCAGCCCCAGCATTTT. This gives the protein CASSMTSPNQPQHF.

As for this clonotype: The junction shows a germline mismatch at one end, possibly a read error. The genes are TRBV6-5 and TRBJ2-3; D may be TRBD2 (5 bases). CDR1 MNHEY and CDR2 SVGAGI come from the germline V gene. The CDR3 covers 16 residues. Here the CDR3 reads CSSSRTHEKIAYTQYF. CDR3 DNA sequence: TGTTCCAGCAGTCGCACTCATGAAAAGATAGCGTATACGCAGTATTTT.

Notes on this clonotype: A read error is possible here, since a much larger clone lies one base away. The chain employs TRBV7-8 and TRBJ1-6; D is unclear. The germline CDR1 and CDR2 sequences are SGHVS and FQNEAQ. The length of the CDR3 is 19 residues. DNA of the CDR3: TGTGCCAGCTGCTTATCAAGAACGGCGGGTAGCTCCTATAATTCACCCCTCCACTTT. Residues: CASCLSRTAGSSYNSPLHF.

CDR3 sequence reads: CASSLTGGPKLEQYF. The CDR3 DNA is TGTGCCAGCAGCCTAACCGGGGGCCCAAAACTGGAGCAGTACTTC. J is TRBJ2-7 and V is TRBV7-9; D is possibly TRBD1 or TRBD2 (6 bases each). Germline V gene lookup returns CDR1 SEHNR and CDR2 FQNEAQ (reference sequence). The V end was cut by 5 bases, the J end by 7 bases, with 21 bases between. CDR3 size: 15 residues.

A remark on this clonotype: It may be a read error: a sequence one base away is much more abundant. The CDR3 region is CASSSGQTGANVLNF. The CDR3 coding sequence is TGTGCCAGCAGCTCCGGACAGACTGGGGCCAACGTCCTGAATTTC. V is TRBV7-9 and J is TRBJ2-6; D may be TRBD1 (6 bases). The CDR3 contains 15 residues. The V gene's germline CDR1 is SEHNR and CDR2 FQNEAQ (reference sequence).

V is TRBV4-1 and J is TRBJ2-3; D is uncertain. The germline gives CDR1 MGHRA, CDR2 YSYEKL. Trimming took 1 base from V and 2 from J, leaving 7 bases between them. The CDR3 runs to 14 residues. CDR3 in amino acids: CASSQARNTDTQYF. CDR3 sequence (DNA): TGCGCCAGCAGCCAAGCACGGAACACAGATACGCAGTATTTT.

The chain combines TRBV7-3 with TRBJ1-1; a possible D gene is TRBD1 (6 bases). The V gene lost 5 bases and the J gene lost 4 bases, with 14 bases spanning the gap. The germline V gene encodes CDR1 SGHTA and CDR2 FQGTGA. The CDR3 consists of 14 residues. CDR3 amino acids: CASSLLPRGTEAFF. The CDR3 DNA is TGTGCCAGCAGCCTCCTGCCCAGGGGCACTGAAGCTTTCTTT.

Concerning this clonotype: A much larger clonotype is one base distant, so this may be a read error. The genes are TRBV7-6 and TRBJ2-5; D is undetermined. The CDR3 length is 14 residues. The germline V gene has CDR1 SGHVS and CDR2 FNYEAQ. V was shortened by 5 bases and J by 5 bases, with 15 bases between the two germline ends. In nucleotides, the CDR3 is TGTGCCAGCAGCCTACCGGTAGTGTCGGAGACCCAGTACTTC. The encoded protein is CASSLPVVSETQYF.

V gene TRBV6-5 combines with J gene TRBJ2-2; D unclear. The CDR3 consists of 14 residues. Germline V CDR1 and CDR2: MNHEY, SVGAGI. The ends were cut back, 6 bases at V and 2 bases at J, with 10 bases in the middle. CDR3 sequence reads: CASSLLPNTGELFF. The CDR3 DNA reads TGTGCCAGCAGCCTACTACCCAACACCGGGGAGCTGTTTTTT.

The rearrangement uses TRBV5-1 and TRBJ1-2; D not resolved. The ends were cut back, 1 base at V and 6 bases at J, with 10 bases in the middle. Per germline, CDR1 SGHRS and CDR2 YFSETQ. The CDR3 contains 13 residues. The CDR3 nucleotides are TGCGCCAGCAGCTTGACAGTGAGTGATGGCTACACCTTC. Its translation: CASSLTVSDGYTF. The full variable domain, with the rest looked up from reference TRBV5-1 and TRBJ1-2, is KAGVTQTPRYLIKTRGQQVTLSCSPISGHRSVSWYQQTPGQGLQFLFEYFSETQRNKGNFPGRFSGRQFSNSRSEMNVSTLELGDSALYLCASSLTVSDGYTFGSGTRLTVV.

This clonotype was recorded a few times. The chain uses TRBV4-1 and TRBJ1-6; D not resolved. This CDR3 contains 15 residues. Trimming took 0 bases from V and 10 from J, leaving 13 bases between them. The germline gives CDR1 MGHRA, CDR2 YSYEKL. The CDR3 DNA sequence: TGCGCCAGCAGCCAAGATGGGCAGCTATCCTCACCCCTCCACTTT. This sequence encodes CASSQDGQLSSPLHF.

This clonotype was counted at least ten times. This rearrangement joins TRBV5-6 to TRBJ2-1; D is unresolved. Germline loops: CDR1 SGHDT, CDR2 YYEEEE. V dropped 0 bases and J dropped 6 bases, with 7 bases sitting between them. This CDR3 comprises 13 residues. CDR3 DNA sequence: TGTGCCAGCAGCTTGGTATCCATCAATGAGCAGTTCTTC. It codes for CASSLVSINEQFF.

The gene calls are TRBV4-2 and TRBJ2-1; 8 nucleotides align to TRBD2. Germline lookup yields CDR1 LGHNA and CDR2 YNFKEQ. Trimming took 1 base from V and 3 from J; bases not matched to a gene: 8. The CDR3 covers 17 residues. The chain's CDR3 is CASSQGLELAVYNEQFF. DNA for the CDR3: TGTGCCAGCAGCCAAGGGCTTGAACTAGCGGTCTACAATGAGCAGTTCTTC.

The chain is built from TRBV15 and TRBJ2-6; a possible D gene is TRBD2 (5 bases). From germline, CDR1 is LNHNV and CDR2 YYDKDF (reference sequence). This CDR3 has 17 residues. V was shortened by 5 bases and J by 0 bases, with 14 bases between the two germline ends. CDR3 DNA sequence: TGTGCCACCAGCCGAGCCCAGCGGATCTCTGGGGCCAACGTCCTGACTTTC. Translation: CATSRAQRISGANVLTF.

Turning to this clonotype: The junction and the germline gene differ at one end; a read error may be behind it. The chain couples TRBV4-2 to TRBJ2-2; 12 positions match TRBD1. Germline CDR1 is LGHNA and CDR2 is YNFKEQ. The CDR3 consists of 16 residues. CDR3 in amino acids: CASSPGDRGLAGEQFF. Written as DNA, the CDR3 is TGTGCCAGCAGCCCCGGGGACAGGGGGCTTGCCGGGGAGCAGTTTTTT.